The TCR beta chain under discussion was sequenced for a study of OX40 agonist ivuxolimab in advanced cancers. V was clipped by 2 bases and J by 5 bases, with 10 bases between them. The CDR3 has 13 residues. Germline CDR1 MNHEY, CDR2 SMNVEV (reference sequence). Using immunoSEQ multiplex PCR, the repertoire was profiled, and TCRdb retains in-frame clones only, with some absent. The sample shows roughly 18,000 clones, 80% to 90% of them seen only once. The V and J genes are TRBV27 and TRBJ2-7; D may be TRBD1 or TRBD2 (5 bases each). The receptor was derived from an adult with an advanced solid tumor such as melanoma, head and neck, liver or kidney cancer. The specimen was CD4+ or CD8+ T cells sorted from blood, collected in a trial of the OX40 agonist ivuxolimab. Here the CDR3 reads CASSLRDEDEQYF. DNA for the CDR3: TGTGCCAGCAGTTTAAGGGACGAGGACGAGCAGTACTTC.